This T cell receptor (beta chain) was recorded in a study of PD-L1 blockade in urothelial cancer. Study-level background: The analyses of blood took place 3 weeks (second dose) and 6 weeks after treatment start. A median around 140,000 T cells were found in blood samples. Study-wide results and limits: In blood sampled pretreatment, TCR clonality below the median predicted better survival.

Time point specified: pretreatment peripheral blood. Patients in the study were battling locally advanced or metastatic urothelial carcinoma. This CDR3 region has 15 residues. Trimming pared 6 bases from V and 0 bases from J, leaving 12 bases between. Germline CDR1 and CDR2: MNHEY and SVGAGI. Worth noting for this clone: Its antigen remains unknown.

Some clones are missing from TCRdb's copy, which holds only in-frame ones; the method was immunoSEQ multiplex PCR. The sample lists tens of thousands of clones, 90% seen once, with around 1.5% in the top ten. The material sequenced was PBMCs, taken around atezolizumab (anti-PD-L1) treatment. This clonotype originated in a man aged 60 to 69 with urothelial cancer. V usage is TRBV6-5 and J usage is TRBJ1-3, with TRBD1 as a possible D gene (6 bases). CDR3 sequence (DNA): TGTGCCAGCAGCCGAACAGGGAGCTCTGGAAACACCATATATTTT. This codes for CASSRTGSSGNTIYF.